The 6 T cell receptor beta chains presented below share a single source sample, sequenced in a study of CD8 T cells in ankylosing spondylitis. Study conclusions and caveats: It appeared that ankylosing spondylitis blood was characterized by a TCR beta motif of 8 or 9 highly homologous variants.

TCRdb analysed the 5' RACE reads with MiXCR anew, one entry per CDR3 protein. The sample gives roughly 350,000 distinct CDR3 sequences, 6.5% to 10% of which show up once; less than 15% is in the top ten. No antigen is known for these receptors. Source material: blood, either unsorted or a sorted T cell fraction (not recorded which). All receptors come from a male donor with ankylosing spondylitis.

This clonotype was seen ten or more times. V gene TRBV12-3 or TRBV12-4 combines with J gene TRBJ2-3; tentative D call: TRBD2 (6 bases). With 7 bases removed from V and 3 bases from J, the gap between germline ends came to 14 bases. The CDR3 totals 14 residues. The CDR3 region is CASKTGVSTDTQYF. CDR3 sequence (DNA): TGTGCCAGCAAAACGGGAGTCTCTACAGATACGCAGTATTTT.

The chain recombines TRBV7-2 with TRBJ1-5, with a tentative D call TRBD1 (5 bases). Germline V gene data show CDR1 as SGHTA and CDR2 as FQGNSA. This CDR3 region has 14 residues. Trimming pared 6 bases from V and 9 bases from J, leaving 18 bases between. The CDR3 loop reads CASSDRDAESPQHF. In nucleotides, the CDR3 is TGTGCCAGCAGTGACCGGGACGCCGAGTCGCCCCAGCATTTT. Full variable domain (missing parts from reference TRBV7-2 and TRBJ1-5): GAGVSQSPSNKVTEKGKDVELRCDPISGHTALYWYRQSLGQGLEFLIYFQGNSAPDKSGLPSDRFSAERTGGSVSTLTIQRTQQEDSAVYLCASSDRDAESPQHFGDGTRLSIL.

This clonotype was observed a few times. The genes are TRBV30 and TRBJ2-7, with no clear D. This CDR3 is built from 13 residues. Per germline, CDR1 GTSNPN and CDR2 SVGIG (reference sequence). Trimming cost V 1 base and J 3 bases, with 10 bases left between them. The CDR3 reads CAWSEGFGYEQYF. The CDR3 nucleotides are TGTGCCTGGAGTGAAGGATTTGGCTACGAGCAGTACTTC.

The V gene is TRBV6-1, the J gene TRBJ2-1, with a possible D match to TRBD2 (6 bases). V was pared by 6 bases and J by 7 bases, with 16 bases between. From germline, CDR1 is MNHNS and CDR2 SASEGT. The CDR3 runs 14 residues. The CDR3 DNA is TGTGCCAGCAGCGCAGAAGGAGGGAGGAATGAGCAGTTCTTC. Its protein is CASSAEGGRNEQFF.

The chain is built from TRBV5-1 and TRBJ2-2; 8 bases line up with TRBD1. The CDR3 consists of 16 residues. Germline CDR1 is SGHRS and CDR2 is YFSETQ. Trimming took 0 bases from V and 1 from J; bases not matched to a gene: 2. The CDR3: CASSLAGQVNTGELFF. The CDR3 nucleotides are TGCGCCAGCAGCTTGGCGGGACAGGTGAACACCGGGGAGCTGTTTTTT. Full variable domain (missing parts from reference TRBV5-1 and TRBJ2-2): KAGVTQTPRYLIKTRGQQVTLSCSPISGHRSVSWYQQTPGQGLQFLFEYFSETQRNKGNFPGRFSGRQFSNSRSEMNVSTLELGDSALYLCASSLAGQVNTGELFFGEGSRLTVL.

Notes on this clonotype: An end of the junction does not agree with germline; a read error may underlie this. This sequence joins TRBV12-3 or TRBV12-4 and TRBJ2-3, with TRBD2 matching over 14 bases. The CDR3 runs 19 residues. The CDR3 DNA is TGTACCAGCAGTTCCCGACTAGCGGGAGGGCCGCTAAGCACAGATACGCAGTATTTT. It specifies CTSSSRLAGGPLSTDTQYF.